Sequencing of this T cell receptor (beta chain) was carried out in a study of vaccination effects on CD4 cells after COVID-19. Study-wide context: Wells each received some 2.2 million PBMC, cultured with approximately 10 IU/ml IL-2 and 10 ug/ml peptides.

Scientists isolated CD4+ T cells after a roughly 10-day culture period ended. IL-2 medium took the place of half the medium on both days 3 and 7. Study conclusions and caveats: Both infection-induced and vaccine-induced clones contracted markedly at late post-vaccination timepoints.

Clones were sequenced by immunoSEQ multiplex PCR, and TCRdb holds only the in-frame ones, with some missing. This sample has around 26,000 clones, with roughly 75% found just once. Trimming stripped 3 bases from V and 0 bases from J, with 12 bases between. Germline V gene lookup returns CDR1 KGHSH and CDR2 LQKENI. The CDR3 loop spans 16 amino acids. On this clone: Its antigen is not identified.

The sequence derives from a human donor who received a COVID-19 vaccine. J is TRBJ1-5 and V is TRBV18, with D maybe TRBD1 (5 bases). The material sequenced was CD4+ T cells from PBMCs cultured without peptide, taken before COVID-19 vaccination. The CDR3 DNA follows: TGTGCCAGCTCACCCAGGGTTTCCGATAGCAATCAGCCCCAGCATTTT. Translation gives CASSPRVSDSNQPQHF.